This passage covers 16 T cell receptor beta chains from one sample sequenced in a study of Graves' ophthalmopathy and Graves' hyperthyroidism. RNA transcripts were the source from which TCR beta CDR3 regions were amplified. RT-PCR with HTBI primers came first, then second-round multiplex PCR. From the multiplex PCR reads, TCRdb called clonotypes with MiXCR, one entry per CDR3 protein. The sample consists of about 220,000 distinct CDR3 sequences, 20% to 25% of them appearing once. Sequencing was done on a sample of peripheral blood. Every receptor here comes from a woman aged 45-60 years with Graves' ophthalmopathy.

This clonotype was observed at least ten times. The chain combines TRBV20-1 with TRBJ2-2; D unresolved. CDR1 and CDR2 from the germline V gene are DFQATT and SNEGSKA (reference sequence). V was clipped by 3 bases and J by 8 bases, with 10 bases between them. CDR3 length equals 12 residues. CDR3 protein: CSARTELGELFF. The CDR3 nucleotides read TGCAGTGCTAGGACGGAGCTTGGGGAGCTGTTTTTT.

This clonotype was detected only a few times. The chain couples TRBV24-1 to TRBJ2-5; perhaps D is TRBD1 or TRBD2 (5 bases each). The V and J ends lost 3 bases and 6 bases respectively, with 19 bases between them. Germline CDR1 is KGHDR and CDR2 is SFDVKD. This CDR3 comprises 16 residues. In DNA, the CDR3 is TGTGCCACCAGTGATCAATCCGGGACCGAGCGACAGACCCAGTACTTC. Residues: CATSDQSGTERQTQYF.

The table lists this clonotype with many counts. The chain combines TRBV12-3 or TRBV12-4 with TRBJ1-5, with TRBD1 matching over 10 bases. The CDR3 is made up of 14 amino acids. J lost 2 bases, V lost 7 bases, and 2 bases had no gene match. CDR3 nucleotides: TGTGCCAGCATGGGGACAGGGGGCAATCAGCCCCAGCATTTT. Its protein product is CASMGTGGNQPQHF.

With respect to this clonotype: A junction end diverges from the germline sequence, so it may reflect a read error. The V gene is TRBV5-1, the J gene TRBJ1-3; D remains ambiguous. The CDR3 length is 15 residues. Germline loops: CDR1 SGHRS, CDR2 YFSETQ. This CDR3 is CASTHSEPSGNTISF. For the CDR3, the DNA is TGCGCCAGCACCCACAGCGAGCCCTCTGGAAACACCATATCTTTT.

This clonotype was detected ten times or more. V usage is TRBV20-1 and J usage is TRBJ2-5; TRBD2 matches 8 bases. Trimming cost V 2 bases and J 1 base; bases outside gene matches: 6. The CDR3 is 15 residues long. From germline, CDR1 is DFQATT and CDR2 SNEGSKA (reference sequence). The CDR3, as DNA: TGCAGTGCTAGAATCGCGACTAGCGCCCAAGAGACCCAGTACTTC. It translates to CSARIATSAQETQYF.

This clonotype was found many times. V gene TRBV28 combines with J gene TRBJ1-1, with D possibly matching TRBD1 (5 bases). The CDR3 has 14 residues. CDR1 is MDHEN and CDR2 is SYDVKM in the germline V gene. V lost 11 bases and J 5 bases, leaving 21 bases between the germline ends. CDR3: CASRRGGVGTEAFF. The CDR3 DNA is TGTGCCTCCCGGCGGGGAGGGGTGGGAACTGAAGCTTTCTTT.

There are a few counts of this clonotype. The chain joins TRBV6-1 to TRBJ1-2; 7 bases fit TRBD1. CDR3 length: 15 residues. In germline, CDR1 is MNHNS, CDR2 SASEGT. The J segment lost 6 bases and the V segment lost 6 bases, leaving 13 bases of the junction unmatched. The CDR3 loop reads CASSPQSTGSNGYTF. The CDR3 bases are TGTGCCAGCAGCCCTCAATCGACAGGGTCGAATGGCTACACCTTC.

Ten or more counts support this clonotype. The gene calls are TRBV30 and TRBJ1-6; TRBD1 matches 7 bases. The CDR3 consists of 14 residues. Germline V gene lookup returns CDR1 GTSNPN and CDR2 SVGIG (reference sequence). Germline trimming cut 2 bases from V and 8 bases from J; bases unmatched to any gene: 6. DNA for the CDR3: TGTGCCTGGAGTACGACAGGGCTAGATTCACCCCTCCACTTT. Its protein product is CAWSTTGLDSPLHF.

This clonotype was counted a few times. The V gene is TRBV3-1, the J gene TRBJ1-1, with TRBD1 identical over 11 bases. Trimming cost V 4 bases and J 5 bases; bases outside gene matches: 9. The CDR3 spans 16 residues. Germline CDR1 LGHDT, CDR2 YNNKEL (reference sequence). The CDR3 nucleotides are TGTGCCAGCAGCCTTACTCCGGGACAGGGGGTAACTGAAGCTTTCTTT. Translating it yields CASSLTPGQGVTEAFF.

The table lists this clonotype with many counts. The chain employs TRBV11-3 and TRBJ2-2; D is uncertain. CDR3 length: 16 amino acids. Germline V CDR1 and CDR2: SGHNT, YENEEA. The V end was cut by 1 base, the J end by 7 bases, with 16 bases between. The CDR3 protein is CASSLVGVRTGGELFF. In nucleotides, the CDR3 is TGTGCCAGCAGCTTAGTTGGCGTGAGAACGGGCGGGGAGCTGTTTTTT.

This clonotype was seen many times. V and J are TRBV5-1 and TRBJ1-5; D not certain. The CDR3 extends over 12 amino acids. The germline CDR1 and CDR2 sequences are SGHRS and YFSETQ. The V and J ends lost 3 bases and 9 bases respectively, with 10 bases between them. The CDR3 coding sequence is TGCGCCAGCAGCTACGACGGCTGGCCCCAGCATTTT. It yields the protein CASSYDGWPQHF.

The chain is built from TRBV18 and TRBJ2-7; 15 nucleotides align to TRBD2. There are 21 residues in the CDR3. V shed 3 bases and J 5 bases; nucleotides not matched to a gene: 20. CDR1 KGHSH and CDR2 LQKENI come from the germline V gene. This chain's CDR3 is CASSPTIGLAGGPGRFHEQYF. In DNA form, the CDR3 reads TGTGCCAGCTCACCTACGATAGGACTAGCGGGAGGGCCCGGGCGTTTTCACGAGCAGTACTTC.

This clonotype was observed at least ten times. The chain couples TRBV16 to TRBJ2-7; 9 positions match TRBD2. V was clipped by 0 bases and J by 6 bases; unmatched bases: 6. Germline V gene lookup returns CDR1 KGHSY and CDR2 FQNENV. The CDR3 has 15 amino acids. The CDR3 coding sequence is TGTGCCAGCAGCCAATCGGGTTATAGCGGGAGCGAGCAGTACTTC. It codes for CASSQSGYSGSEQYF. Full variable domain (rest looked up from reference TRBV16 and TRBJ2-7): GEEVAQTPKHLVRGEGQKAKLYCAPIKGHSYVFWYQQVLKNEFKFLISFQNENVFDETGMPKERFSAKCLPNSPCSLEIQATKLEDSAVYFCASSQSGYSGSEQYFGPGTRLTVT.

This clonotype was found many times. This chain connects TRBV7-8 to TRBJ2-2, with D perhaps TRBD2 (6 bases). V dropped 1 base and J dropped 2 bases, with 11 bases sitting between them. Germline CDR1 is SGHVS and CDR2 is FQNEAQ. CDR3 size: 16 residues. In DNA, the CDR3 is TGTGCCAGCAGCTTAGATTGGGGGGACAACACCGGGGAGCTGTTTTTT. This gives the protein CASSLDWGDNTGELFF.

At least ten counts were recorded for this clonotype. The CDR3 DNA sequence: TGTGCCAGCAGCCTGGGGACTAGCGTGCCCCGAGAGACCCAGTACTTC. Residues: CASSLGTSVPRETQYF. J is TRBJ2-5 and V is TRBV7-3; TRBD2 matches 10 bases. CDR3 length: 16 residues. V was clipped by 5 bases and J by 4 bases; unmatched bases: 10. Germline V CDR1 and CDR2: SGHTA, FQGTGA.

This sequence joins TRBV28 and TRBJ2-7; D not resolved. Trimming pared 10 bases from V and 2 bases from J, leaving 15 bases between. Germline-derived CDR1 and CDR2 are MDHEN and SYDVKM. This CDR3 is built from 13 residues. CDR3 residues: CATSGSPAYEQYF. CDR3 coding DNA: TGTGCCACCTCGGGTAGCCCGGCCTACGAGCAGTACTTC.